The 16 T cell receptor beta chains given below trace back to one sample, sequenced in a study of blood T cell repertoires in COVID-19. Sequenced by immunoSEQ multiplex PCR; TCRdb stores in-frame clones only, minus some. Of 200,000 or so clones listed, approximately 87% are singletons. What was sequenced was peripheral blood. The source of these receptors is a woman in her fifties or sixties with acute or convalescent COVID-19.

The chain recombines TRBV10-3 with TRBJ1-2; 8 nucleotides match TRBD1. Germline CDR1 reads ENHRY; CDR2 reads SYGVKD. The V and J ends lost 4 bases and 8 bases, in that order; junction bases with no gene match: 6. The CDR3 runs to 13 residues. CDR3 bases: TGTGCCATCAGTGCGGCACAGGGGGGCGGCTACACCTTC. Amino acids: CAISAAQGGGYTF.

This rearrangement joins TRBV7-2 to TRBJ2-5, with 9 bases that match TRBD1. Per the germline V gene, CDR1 is SGHTA and CDR2 is FQGNSA. CDR3 length equals 14 residues. The V and J ends lost 5 bases and 5 bases, in that order; junction bases with no gene match: 6. CDR3 residues: CASSPGQGYETQYF. Written as DNA, the CDR3 is TGTGCCAGCAGCCCGGGACAGGGATATGAGACCCAGTACTTC.

V gene TRBV19 combines with J gene TRBJ1-3; 8 bases are a match to TRBD1. Losses at the gene ends were 3 bases for V and 0 bases for J; bases not matched to a gene: 4. Germline CDR1 is LNHDA and CDR2 is SQIVND (reference sequence). The CDR3 covers 16 residues. The chain's CDR3 is CASSIPGGPSGNTIYF. The CDR3 nucleotides read TGTGCCAGTAGTATTCCAGGGGGCCCCTCTGGAAACACCATATATTTT.

This chain uses TRBV2 with TRBJ2-1; 16 nucleotides align to TRBD2. The CDR3 consists of 18 residues. V was clipped by 10 bases and J by 3 bases; unmatched bases: 12. From germline, CDR1 is SNHLY and CDR2 FYNNEI. The CDR3 reads CATLPGTSGGGNYNEQFF. The CDR3 DNA reads as TGTGCCACCCTGCCGGGGACTAGCGGGGGGGGGAACTACAATGAGCAGTTCTTC.

Worth noting for this clone: Other DNA sequences in the sample encode the same CDR3. The chain's CDR3 is CASSLGTDYGYTF. The CDR3 nucleotides are TGTGCCAGCAGTCTAGGGACAGACTATGGCTACACCTTC. The rearrangement joins TRBV12-3 or TRBV12-4 to TRBJ1-2, with 7 bases aligning to TRBD1. The CDR3 runs to 13 residues. J was trimmed by 3 bases and V by 5 bases; bases with no gene match: 3.

The chain employs TRBV4-3 and TRBJ2-1; D may be TRBD1 (5 bases). V dropped 1 base and J dropped 0 bases, with 13 bases sitting between them. The CDR3 runs to 17 residues. Germline V gene lookup returns CDR1 LGHNA and CDR2 YSLEER. CDR3 DNA sequence: TGCGCCAGCAGCCAAGTCGTGACAGTCAGCTCCTACAATGAGCAGTTCTTC. Residues: CASSQVVTVSSYNEQFF.

The chain links TRBV2 to TRBJ2-1; 11 bases are shared with TRBD2. CDR1 is SNHLY and CDR2 is FYNNEI in the germline V gene. The trim removed 6 bases at V and 0 bases at J, leaving 10 bases unmatched. The length of the CDR3 is 18 residues. CDR3 loop: CASRGPTSGGLSYNEQFF. For the CDR3, the DNA is TGTGCCAGCAGGGGCCCAACTAGCGGGGGCCTCTCCTACAATGAGCAGTTCTTC.

The J gene is TRBJ2-5, the V gene TRBV6-2 or TRBV6-3; D unclear. The CDR3 loop spans 12 amino acids. Germline V gene sequence: CDR1 MNHEY, CDR2 SVGEGT. V was shortened by 5 bases and J by 7 bases, with 11 bases between the two germline ends. CDR3 DNA sequence: TGTGCCAGCAGTGGCGCCCGAGGGACCCAGTACTTC. Residues: CASSGARGTQYF.

The V call is TRBV6-5, the J call TRBJ2-2; 9 bases are a match to TRBD1. This CDR3 contains 14 residues. Germline V lookup: CDR1 MNHEY, CDR2 SVGAGI. V was clipped by 10 bases and J by 1 base; unmatched bases: 4. DNA for the CDR3: TGTGCCACGAAGGGACAGGGGAACACCGGGGAGCTGTTTTTT. Translated, it gives CATKGQGNTGELFF.

The rearrangement joins TRBV10-2 to TRBJ1-6; tentative D call: TRBD1 (6 bases). Germline-derived CDR1 and CDR2 are WSHSY and SAAADI. The germline V and J ends were trimmed by 0 bases and 14 bases, with 14 bases remaining between them. The CDR3 runs 14 residues. The CDR3 coding sequence is TGCGCCAGCAGTGAGTCCCAGGACAGACTCACCCTCCACTTT. This sequence encodes CASSESQDRLTLHF.

The chain couples TRBV30 to TRBJ1-1, with TRBD1 identical over 11 bases. The CDR3 is 12 amino acids. The ends lost 2 bases at V and 13 bases at J; junction bases unmatched: 6. In germline, CDR1 is GTSNPN, CDR2 SVGIG (reference sequence). CDR3 sequence reads: CAWSRGTGGDFF. The CDR3 region has the DNA TGTGCCTGGAGTAGGGGGACAGGGGGGGATTTCTTT.

In its sample, this clone was seen a few times. V usage is TRBV5-1 and J usage is TRBJ1-1; the D is unclear. V was trimmed by 3 bases and J by 3 bases, leaving 18 bases between them. Germline assignment: CDR1 SGHRS and CDR2 YFSETQ. The CDR3 consists of 16 residues. In DNA, the CDR3 is TGCGCCAGCAGCTCTAGTCGGTCCCTGGAGGACACTGAAGCTTTCTTT. This encodes CASSSSRSLEDTEAFF.

The chain employs TRBV6-6 and TRBJ1-3; 7 positions match TRBD1. The CDR3 length is 15 residues. The V gene end was trimmed by 4 bases and the J gene end by 0 bases; junction bases not matched to a gene: 3. From germline, CDR1 is MNHNY and CDR2 SVGAGI (reference sequence). In nucleotides, the CDR3 is TGTGCCAGCAGTTCCGGGACAGTCTCTGGAAACACCATATATTTT. It specifies CASSSGTVSGNTIYF.

V and J are TRBV30 and TRBJ1-5, with 9 bases matching TRBD1. The V gene's germline CDR1 is GTSNPN and CDR2 SVGIG (reference sequence). This CDR3 has 14 residues. J was trimmed by 5 bases and V by 2 bases; bases with no gene match: 4. This chain's CDR3 is CAWSTDRGYQPQHF. Here the CDR3 DNA reads TGTGCCTGGAGTACGGACAGGGGATATCAGCCCCAGCATTTT.

This rearrangement joins TRBV6-5 to TRBJ2-2; D not resolved. The germline gives CDR1 MNHEY, CDR2 SVGAGI. V was shortened by 4 bases and J by 7 bases, with 10 bases between the two germline ends. The CDR3 runs to 13 residues. This chain's CDR3 is CASSSPERGELFF. CDR3 DNA: TGTGCCAGCAGTTCACCTGAGCGCGGGGAGCTGTTTTTT.

The chain combines TRBV12-5 with TRBJ2-7, with TRBD1 as a possible D gene (6 bases). V lost 2 bases and J lost 5, with 16 bases in between. CDR1 is LGHNT and CDR2 is FRNRAP in the germline V gene. CDR3 length: 15 amino acids. The CDR3 sequence: CASGLPRPQGNEQYF. The DNA for the CDR3 is TGTGCTAGTGGTTTGCCCCGACCACAGGGTAACGAGCAGTACTTC.